A selection of T cell receptor beta chains follows, all from one sample in a study of T cells in Graves' hyperthyroidism and ophthalmopathy. TCRdb fed the multiplex PCR reads into MiXCR, producing one record per CDR3 protein. The table records hundreds of thousands of distinct CDR3 sequences, roughly 20% of them present only once. The sample comprised blood. All receptors derive from a man between 25 and 39 years old with Graves' ophthalmopathy. CDR3s include the opening cysteine and the closing phenylalanine or tryptophan. The order of the fields is clone size, V gene, D gene, J gene, CDR3 DNA, CDR3 protein. A D gene is named only where the DNA matches it firmly. For some rows the clone size is stated as once, few or many, or as a class when expanded; others skip it.

-	TRBV20-1	TRBD1	TRBJ2-5	TGCAGTGCTGGGATCAGGGGGCAGGAAGAGACCCAGTACTTC	CSAGIRGQEETQYF
-	TRBV4-3	TRBD2	TRBJ2-1	TGCGCCAGCAGCCTATCCGGGACTAGCGGGAGGTATGAGCAGTTCTTC	CASSLSGTSGRYEQFF
-	TRBV29-1	TRBD1	TRBJ1-1	TGCAGCGTTGACTCGGGACAGGGATTGTCGGGGAACACTGAAGCTTTCTTT	CSVDSGQGLSGNTEAFF
many	TRBV11-2	-	TRBJ2-1	TGTGCCAGCAGCTTAAACAGGATTGGAAATGAGCAGTTCTTC	CASSLNRIGNEQFF
few	TRBV10-3	TRBD1	TRBJ2-7	TGTGCCATCAGGACAGGGAGCTCCTACGAGCAGTACTTC	CAIRTGSSYEQYF
-	TRBV2	-	TRBJ2-7	TGTGCCAGTCTTCCTACGGGGGGCGAGGGGTACGAGCAGTACTTC	CASLPTGGEGYEQYF
many	TRBV12-3/TRBV12-4	TRBD1	TRBJ1-6	TGTGCCAGCAGGGGACAGGGGTATAATTCACCCCTCCACTTT	CASRGQGYNSPLHF
many	TRBV6-1	-	TRBJ2-3	TGTGCCAGCAGTGAAGGCGGGGTCGGCACAGATACGCAGTATTTT	CASSEGGVGTDTQYF
few	TRBV18	-	TRBJ2-7	TGTGCCAGCTCACCGGAAGGGGCAAGGGCCTCCTACGAGCAGTACTTC	CASSPEGARASYEQYF
few	TRBV3-1	-	TRBJ2-1	TGTGCCAGCAGCCAAGAAGATCGCTGGGTCGGGAGCACCTACAATGAGCAGTTCTTC	CASSQEDRWVGSTYNEQFF
-	TRBV3-1	-	TRBJ2-7	TGTGCCAGCAGCCAAAACACAGGGACCGGCGAGCAGTACTTC	CASSQNTGTGEQYF
many	TRBV20-1	-	TRBJ1-1	TGCAGTGCTAGACGGGGGGGGGCGGCTGACACTGAAGCTTTCTTT	CSARRGGAADTEAFF
-	TRBV6-2/TRBV6-3	TRBD1	TRBJ1-1	TGTGCCAGCAGGACAGGGGGAGTCACTGAAGCTTTCTTT	CASRTGGVTEAFF
few	TRBV7-6	TRBD1	TRBJ1-1	TGTGCCAGCAGCTTAATGGCCGGGACAGCGAACACTGAAGCTTTCTTT	CASSLMAGTANTEAFF
many	TRBV29-1	-	TRBJ1-1	TGCAGCACTCACCAGGGTTTCTTT	CSTHQGFF
many	TRBV6-5	-	TRBJ2-7	TGTGCCAGCAGTTACTCAAAGCAAACCGAGCAGTACTTC	CASSYSKQTEQYF
few	TRBV7-9	-	TRBJ2-2	TGTGCCAGCAGCCCCGACATGACCGGGGAGCTGTTTTTT	CASSPDMTGELFF
few	TRBV2	-	TRBJ1-5	TGTGCCAGCAGTGAATACGGGGGTCTCAATCAGCCCCAGCATTTT	CASSEYGGLNQPQHF
-	TRBV5-1	TRBD2	TRBJ2-1	TGCGCCAGCAGCCTGACTAGCGGGAACTCCTACAATGAGCAGTTCTTC	CASSLTSGNSYNEQFF
-	TRBV6-1	TRBD1	TRBJ1-5	TGTGCCAGCAGACGAGGGGGCCAGTCTTCTCAGCCCCAGCATTTT	CASRRGGQSSQPQHF
-	TRBV7-9	-	TRBJ2-6	TGTGCCAGCAGCATCCCGGCTTTCTCTGGGGCCAACGTCCTGACTTTC	CASSIPAFSGANVLTF
few	TRBV7-3	TRBD2	TRBJ2-5	TGTGCCAGCAGCTTACTTTACGGAGCGGGGGAGACCCAGTACTTC	CASSLLYGAGETQYF
many	TRBV20-1	-	TRBJ1-2	TGCAGTGCTAGGTCCTGGAGGGTCCTTAACTATGGCTACACCTTC	CSARSWRVLNYGYTF
-	TRBV7-9	-	TRBJ2-4	TGTGCCAGCAGCCCTTCCGTCCCGGGCAAAAACATTCAGTACTTC	CASSPSVPGKNIQYF
many	TRBV28	TRBD1	TRBJ1-5	TGTGCCAGCAGCACCGTGGACAGGGTAAGCAATCAGCCCCAGCATTTT	CASSTVDRVSNQPQHF
many	TRBV11-2	-	TRBJ2-5	TGTGCCAGCAGCTTAGTGCGGCGAGGGCACCAAGAGACCCAGTACTTC	CASSLVRRGHQETQYF
-	TRBV7-2	-	TRBJ2-7	TGTGCCAGCAGCTCCTCAGGGTTCTCCTACGAGCAGTACTTC	CASSSSGFSYEQYF
-	TRBV4-1	-	TRBJ2-1	TGCGCCAGCAGCCAAGGGTCCCCTAGTTCCTACAATGAGCAGTTCTTC	CASSQGSPSSYNEQFF
few	TRBV19	-	TRBJ1-5	TGTGCCAGTAGTATCGGGGATAGCAATCAGCCCCAGCATTTT	CASSIGDSNQPQHF
few	TRBV7-9	-	TRBJ2-3	TGTGCCAGCAACCACCTCCGGCAGGGGGGTGCCGATACGCAGTATTTT	CASNHLRQGGADTQYF
few	TRBV24-1	TRBD1	TRBJ1-2	TGTGCCACCAGGACAGGGGTTGGCTACACCTTC	CATRTGVGYTF